This TCR beta chain was captured by sequencing in a study of T cell changes during pregnancy in multiple sclerosis. Using immunoSEQ multiplex PCR, the repertoire was profiled, and TCRdb retains in-frame clones only, with some absent. This sample yields around 69,000 clones, of which 90% to 95% are seen a single time; over 4.5% belongs to the top ten. Trimming at V came to 3 bases and at J to 3 bases, leaving 10 bases not matched to a gene. CDR1 and CDR2 (germline): MNHNS, SASEGT. This CDR3 region has 16 residues. The chain joins TRBV6-1 to TRBJ1-2, with 7 nucleotides matching TRBD1. The material sequenced was CD8+ T cells from peripheral blood mononuclear cells, taken before pregnancy. The TCR was taken from a female donor with multiple sclerosis, enrolled in a pregnancy study. The CDR3 region has the DNA TGTGCCAGCAGTGAGGGGGTCCCCGGGACAGACTATGGCTACACCTTC. This codes for CASSEGVPGTDYGYTF.